Below, 8 T cell receptor beta chains from the same sample are listed, as sequenced in a study of graft-versus-host responses after intestinal transplantation. TCRdb's copy holds only in-frame clones and misses some; the assay was immunoSEQ multiplex PCR. Among roughly 62,000 clones, around 91% were seen once, and the ten largest hold 2.7%. The specimen was PBMCs, collected almost 120 days after intestinal transplantation. The receptors were sampled from a human patient who received an intestinal transplant, so some T cells may come from the graft donor.

The genes are TRBV7-8 and TRBJ2-4; 8 nucleotides align to TRBD1. Germline V gene data show CDR1 as SGHVS and CDR2 as FQNEAQ. Germline trimming cut 4 bases from V and 2 bases from J; bases unmatched to any gene: 4. The CDR3 has 15 amino acids. The CDR3 DNA reads as TGTGCCAGCAGCTCCGGACAGGGTACCAAAAACATTCAGTACTTC. Translated, it gives CASSSGQGTKNIQYF.

The gene calls are TRBV6-5 and TRBJ2-5, with D perhaps being TRBD1 or TRBD2 (5 bases each). CDR1 is MNHEY, CDR2 SVGAGI, per germline. The CDR3 is 15 amino acids. V was trimmed by 0 bases and J by 3 bases, leaving 11 bases between them. The CDR3 DNA sequence: TGTGCCAGCAGTTACTCGATCCGGGGCGAAGAGACCCAGTACTTC. Its protein is CASSYSIRGEETQYF.

This CDR3 reads CASSHLTSGTYNEQFF. CDR3 in DNA: TGCGCCAGCAGCCATCTGACTAGCGGTACCTACAATGAGCAGTTCTTC. J is TRBJ2-1 and V is TRBV4-1; 9 bases fit TRBD2. Germline values: CDR1 MGHRA, CDR2 YSYEKL. This CDR3 spans 16 amino acids. V dropped 3 bases and J dropped 2; count of bases not matched to a gene: 5.

This sequence joins TRBV6-1 and TRBJ2-2, with a tentative D call TRBD1 (5 bases). The V gene's germline CDR1 is MNHNS and CDR2 SASEGT. Trimming cost V 2 bases and J 4 bases, with 14 bases left between them. CDR3 length: 16 amino acids. The CDR3 sequence: CASSESAGMGTGELFF. In nucleotides, the CDR3 is TGTGCCAGCAGTGAAAGCGCAGGGATGGGCACCGGGGAGCTGTTTTTT.

The chain employs TRBV2 and TRBJ2-7; a weak D match, TRBD1 (6 bases). The CDR3 covers 17 residues. V was shortened by 1 base and J by 1 base, with 17 bases between the two germline ends. Germline CDR1 reads SNHLY; CDR2 reads FYNNEI. CDR3 bases: TGTGCCAGCAGTGAAGTTGGACAGAGGGATTGGTCCTACGAGCAGTACTTC. It yields the protein CASSEVGQRDWSYEQYF.

This chain uses TRBV6-5 with TRBJ2-5, with no clear D. The J call may be wrong; the DNA end is better matched by TRBJ2-7. CDR1 and CDR2 (germline): MNHEY, SVGAGI. The CDR3 covers 13 residues. Written as DNA, the CDR3 is TGTGCCAGCATGGGTCTTCGATTCTACGAGCAGTACTTC. The encoded protein is CASMGLRFYEQYF.

The chain combines TRBV10-2 with TRBJ1-5; D may be TRBD1 (6 bases). From germline, CDR1 is WSHSY and CDR2 SAAADI. The germline V and J ends were trimmed by 3 bases and 6 bases, with 12 bases remaining between them. The CDR3 runs 14 residues. The CDR3 sequence: CASSETGSTQPQHF. The DNA of the CDR3 is TGCGCCAGCAGTGAAACAGGGTCAACTCAGCCCCAGCATTTT.

The V gene is TRBV6-5, the J gene TRBJ2-3; the D is unclear. From germline, CDR1 is MNHEY and CDR2 SVGAGI. CDR3 size: 15 residues. Trimming stripped 3 bases from V and 6 bases from J, with 16 bases between. The CDR3 region is CASSYDGSSADTQYF. In DNA, the CDR3 is TGTGCCAGCAGTTATGACGGCTCATCGGCCGATACGCAGTATTTT.